The rows below give T cell receptor beta chains drawn from one sample of a study of radiotherapy plus CTLA-4 blockade in lung cancer. Using immunoSEQ multiplex PCR, the repertoire was profiled, and TCRdb retains in-frame clones only, with some absent. The data show about 1,500 clones, 70% to 90% seen once. Sequenced here: tumor tissue, sampled from a patient treated with radiotherapy plus ipilimumab. Source of these receptors: a human donor with non-small cell lung cancer who had a complete response to radiotherapy plus ipilimumab. Each CDR3 is given with its conserved first and last residue. A D gene is named only where the DNA matches it firmly. Part of the rows lack a size; the others show once, few, many or a class for expanded clones.

J gene,clone size,D gene,V gene,CDR3 DNA,CDR3 protein
TRBJ1-2,.,.,TRBV9,TGTGCCAGCAGCGCGGGGGGGAACTATGGCTACACCTTC,CASSAGGNYGYTF
TRBJ2-1,.,.,TRBV7-8,TGTGCCAGCAGCTTAGGGGCCAGAAATGAGCAGTTCTTC,CASSLGARNEQFF
TRBJ1-5,.,.,TRBV6-5,TGTGCCAGCAGTTACGACTATAGCAATCAGCCCCAGCATTTT,CASSYDYSNQPQHF
TRBJ2-5,.,TRBD1,TRBV5-1,TGCGCCAGCTCCCGGACAGGGGGCCGAGAGACCCAGTACTTC,CASSRTGGRETQYF
TRBJ1-1,.,.,TRBV9,TGTGCCAGCAGCGCCCTTATGAACACTGAAGCTTTCTTT,CASSALMNTEAFF
TRBJ1-5,.,.,TRBV6-4,TGTGCCAGCAGCCCCAGTCCGGGGAATCAGCCCCAGCATTTT,CASSPSPGNQPQHF
TRBJ1-4,.,TRBD1,TRBV5-5,TGTGCCAGCAGCCGATGGGGGGACAGCTATGAAAAACTGTTTTTT,CASSRWGDSYEKLFF
TRBJ2-7,.,TRBD1,TRBV10-3,TGTGCCATCAGTGCGGGACAGGGTACCTCCGAGCAGTACTTC,CAISAGQGTSEQYF
TRBJ2-1,.,TRBD2,TRBV7-2,TGTGCCAGCAGCTTGTCAGCGGGAGTAGGTGATGAGCAGTTCTTC,CASSLSAGVGDEQFF
TRBJ2-2,.,.,TRBV6-5,TGTGCCAGCAGTTCCAAGACATCGGGGAGAACCGGGGAGCTGTTTTTT,CASSSKTSGRTGELFF
TRBJ2-7,.,.,TRBV30,TGTGCCTGGAGCCCTTCTAACTTCGAGCAGTACTTC,CAWSPSNFEQYF
TRBJ1-2,.,TRBD1,TRBV30,TGTGCCTGGAGTCGACAGGGACTTAAAAATAACTATGGCTACACCTTC,CAWSRQGLKNNYGYTF
TRBJ1-1,.,.,TRBV7-2,TGTGCCAGCAGCCTCAGCCCGGACGCCGGAGAAGCTTTCTTT,CASSLSPDAGEAFF
TRBJ1-5,.,TRBD1,TRBV2,TGTGCCAGCAGTGGCGGGACAGGAGATTATCAGCCCCAGCATTTT,CASSGGTGDYQPQHF
TRBJ2-3,.,.,TRBV18,TGTGCCAGCTCACCAAACTCAGGACCAGATACGCAGTATTTT,CASSPNSGPDTQYF
TRBJ2-3,once,.,TRBV7-9,TGTGCCAGCAGCTCCAGCTTACTTACAGATACGCAGTATTTT,CASSSSLLTDTQYF
TRBJ2-3,.,.,TRBV14,TGTGCCAGCAGCCAACAGGCGGCCGCTTTCACAGATACGCAGTATTTT,CASSQQAAAFTDTQYF
TRBJ1-1,.,.,TRBV29-1,TGCAGCGTTGAAGAGCCAGGACAGAGCACTGAAGCTTTCTTT,CSVEEPGQSTEAFF
TRBJ2-5,.,.,TRBV7-7,TGTGCTAGCAGCTTGTTGGGAGAGACCCAGTACTTC,CASSLLGETQYF
TRBJ1-5,.,TRBD1,TRBV28,TGTGCCATCAGACAGGGGTGGGATCAGCCCCAGCATTTT,CAIRQGWDQPQHF
TRBJ1-2,.,.,TRBV11-2,TGTGCCAGCAGCTTAGGCAGAAACTATGGCTACACCTTC,CASSLGRNYGYTF
TRBJ1-4,.,.,TRBV29-1,TGCAGCGTTGTTCTGGGGAATGAAAAACTGTTTTTT,CSVVLGNEKLFF
TRBJ1-1,.,.,TRBV27,TGTGCCAGCAGAAAATTGAACACTGAAGCTTTCTTT,CASRKLNTEAFF
TRBJ1-3,few,.,TRBV5-4,TGTGCCAGCAGCTTAGAGGGAAACACCATATATTTT,CASSLEGNTIYF
TRBJ1-3,.,.,TRBV18,TGTGCCAGCTCACCAGGGACGGCGAGCTCTGGAAACACCATATATTTT,CASSPGTASSGNTIYF
TRBJ2-1,.,.,TRBV10-1,TGCGCCAGCGGGGGGGCCAATGTCGATGAGCAGTTCTTC,CASGGANVDEQFF
TRBJ1-4,.,TRBD1,TRBV5-6,TGTGCCAGCAGCTTCACAGGGGGAGCGACTAATGAAAAACTGTTTTTT,CASSFTGGATNEKLFF
TRBJ2-2,few,.,TRBV4-3,TGCGCCAGCAGCGAAACGAACACCGGGGAGCTGTTTTTT,CASSETNTGELFF
TRBJ2-2,.,.,TRBV6-5,TGTGCCAGCAGTTACCTAGCACCGACGGTCCACGGGGAGCTGTTTTTT,CASSYLAPTVHGELFF
TRBJ1-6,.,.,TRBV27,TGTGCCAGCAGTTTTCGAACAGATAATTCACCCCTCCACTTT,CASSFRTDNSPLHF
TRBJ2-3,.,.,TRBV10-3,TGTGCCATCAGTGAGGGGCAGGGTATGGGAACAGATACGCAGTATTTT,CAISEGQGMGTDTQYF
TRBJ2-2,.,TRBD1,TRBV19,TGTGCCAGTAGTAATACAGGGGGCCGAAGGACCGGGGAGCTGTTTTTT,CASSNTGGRRTGELFF
TRBJ2-5,once,TRBD2,TRBV7-7,TGTGCTAGCAGACTAGCGGGGGGACAAGAGACCCAGTACTTC,CASRLAGGQETQYF
TRBJ1-1,.,TRBD1,TRBV11-2,TGTGCCAGCAGCTTAGACGGGACAGGGGTACCTTACACTGAAGCTTTCTTT,CASSLDGTGVPYTEAFF
TRBJ1-5,few,TRBD1,TRBV7-6,TGTGCCAGCAGCACAGGGGGCAGTCAGCCCCAGCATTTT,CASSTGGSQPQHF
TRBJ1-5,.,.,TRBV28,TGTGCCAGCAGTTTAATAGGGGGCAATCAGCCCCAGCATTTT,CASSLIGGNQPQHF
TRBJ1-4,.,TRBD1,TRBV19,TGTGCCAGTAGTATAGATCAGTCAGGGGGACATGAAAAACTGTTTTTT,CASSIDQSGGHEKLFF
TRBJ1-1,.,TRBD1,TRBV11-2,TGTGCCAGCAGCCCCCAGGGGGCGCGAACTGAAGCTTTCTTT,CASSPQGARTEAFF
TRBJ2-1,.,.,TRBV4-2,TGTGCCAGCAGCCCCCTGAAGGGGGGTAGCGGGAATGAGCAGTTCTTC,CASSPLKGGSGNEQFF
TRBJ1-1,.,.,TRBV6-6,TGTGCCAGCAGTTACCCGGGACAATCGCGCACTGAAGCTTTCTTT,CASSYPGQSRTEAFF